The entry that follows covers one TCR beta chain sequence. This sample stems from a study of blood T cell repertoires in COVID-19. The overall study: The United States, Italy and Spain provided the acute and convalescent COVID-19 samples. Sources were T cells, B-cell-depleted T cells, or PBMCs; the material itself was cDNA or gDNA.

The CDR3 spans 13 residues. V lost 3 bases, J lost 4 bases, and 9 bases lay in between. In the authors' methods: Reference gene primers were amplified, and this amplification served to estimate nucleated cell counts. Some clones are missing from TCRdb's copy, which holds only in-frame ones; the method was immunoSEQ multiplex PCR. That table furnishes V, J and clone size, whereas the DNA furnished D and trimming. The table has some 250,000 clones, more than 85% seen once; the top ten hold about 7.6%. The receptor was isolated from a woman between 65 and 79 years old with active or convalescent COVID-19. The sequenced sample was peripheral blood. This chain links TRBV12-3 or TRBV12-4 with TRBJ1-2, with a weak D call TRBD1 (6 bases). Here the CDR3 reads CASSFGTSYGYTF. CDR3 DNA: TGTGCCAGCAGTTTTGGGACAAGCTATGGCTACACCTTC.